The clone carrying this T cell receptor (beta chain) was picked up many times. The antigen remains unidentified. The data stem from a study of T cell repertoires in cytomegalovirus infection. Study conclusions and caveats: Dominating the ex vivo response were HLA-C-restricted CMV-specific TCR beta clonotypes.

This CDR3 contains 16 residues. Unmatched junction bases numbered 3, after V lost 1 base and J lost 4 bases. Germline V gene sequence: CDR1 SGHTA, CDR2 FQGNSA. From the reads, TCRdb called clonotypes with MiXCR, one entry per CDR3 protein. The sample contains more than 200,000 distinct CDR3 sequences, around 8.7% of which appear only once. The V call is TRBV7-2, the J call TRBJ1-5; 11 bases are shared with TRBD1. Sequencing was carried out using PBMCs. The TCR comes from a human donor in good health (CMV status not recorded). Some clones in this sample may be carry-over from other donors' samples. The CDR3 sequence is CASSLVGQGANQPQHF. In DNA, the CDR3 is TGTGCCAGCAGCTTAGTTGGACAGGGGGCAAATCAGCCCCAGCATTTT.